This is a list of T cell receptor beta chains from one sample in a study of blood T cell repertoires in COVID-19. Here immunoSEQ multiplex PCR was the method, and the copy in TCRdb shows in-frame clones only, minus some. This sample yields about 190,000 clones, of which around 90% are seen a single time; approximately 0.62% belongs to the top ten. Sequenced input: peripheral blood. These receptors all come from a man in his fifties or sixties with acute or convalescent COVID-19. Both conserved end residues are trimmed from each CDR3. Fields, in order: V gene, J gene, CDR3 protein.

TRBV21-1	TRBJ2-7	ASNGGVQGATYEQY
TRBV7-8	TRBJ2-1	ASSYNGAGASPHEQF
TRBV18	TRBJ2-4	ASSPLSGQGAKNIQY
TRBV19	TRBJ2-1	ASTPTGSAYNEQF
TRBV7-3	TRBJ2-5	ASSLLAEETQY
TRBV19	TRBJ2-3	ASSIARSDTQY
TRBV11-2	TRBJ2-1	ASSFSGSSYNEQF
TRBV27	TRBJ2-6	ASSRFLRTGGSLSLSGANVLT
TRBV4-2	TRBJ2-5	ASSQERGPSQETQY
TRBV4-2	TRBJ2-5	ASSQVPGTGVRETQY
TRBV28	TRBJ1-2	ASTSGVHSYGYT
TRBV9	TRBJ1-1	ASSVGGQGYTEAF
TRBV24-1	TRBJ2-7	ATSDSSGTGASYEQY
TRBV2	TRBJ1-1	ASSALGGATPEAF
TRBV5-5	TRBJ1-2	ASRHDPGQLYGYT
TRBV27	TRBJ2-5	ATAGTTFETQY
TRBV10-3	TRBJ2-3	AISERESTDTQY
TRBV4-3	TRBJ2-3	ASSQDPVTSGGRVSTDTQY
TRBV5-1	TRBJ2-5	ASSFKGDTQETQY
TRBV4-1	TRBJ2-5	ASSQSASSGRAMGETQY
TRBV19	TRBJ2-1	ASSMRTGVSYNEQF
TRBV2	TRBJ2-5	ASSEGSGRALGTQY
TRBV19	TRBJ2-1	ASNWGTGEHNEQF
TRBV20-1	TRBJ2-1	SASLAGDFYNEQF
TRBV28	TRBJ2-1	ASSPAFPGLAEYNEQF
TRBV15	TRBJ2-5	ATSKAKETQY
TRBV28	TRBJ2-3	ASSLAVGGGSDTQY
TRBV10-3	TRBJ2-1	AISEGLAGTYNEQF
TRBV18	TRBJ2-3	ASSPLAGNTDTQY
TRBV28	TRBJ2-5	ASLGQRQETQY
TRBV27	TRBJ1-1	ASSLRQGAGDTEAF
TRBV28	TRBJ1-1	ASSATRRSEAF
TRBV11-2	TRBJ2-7	ASSFSGGAYEQY
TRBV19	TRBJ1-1	ASSPHRDTEAF
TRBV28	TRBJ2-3	ASSPGAGGPGGTDTQY
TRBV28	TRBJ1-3	ASRQGTSSGNTIY
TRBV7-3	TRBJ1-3	ATTGVNYSGNTIY
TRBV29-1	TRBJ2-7	SVTQGRVVYEQY
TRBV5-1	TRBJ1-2	ASSRGQDYWGEGYT
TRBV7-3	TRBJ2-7	ASSLGGGGGYEQY
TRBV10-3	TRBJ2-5	AIRPDRAGETQY
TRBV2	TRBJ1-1	ASSVTEQSTEAF
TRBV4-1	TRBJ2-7	ASSQVPSEEGYEQY
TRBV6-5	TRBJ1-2	ASRDRENYGYT
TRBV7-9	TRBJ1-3	ASSSVSSGNTIY